This T cell receptor beta chain was documented in a study of T cell clusters in autoimmune cytopenias. TRB was amplified from about 250 ng of peripheral blood genomic DNA per sample. The CDR3 extends over 17 amino acids. Germline V gene lookup returns CDR1 LGHNA and CDR2 YSLEER. One tube held mixed TRB-A and TRB-B primer pools for touch-down PCR. TCRdb derives one entry per CDR3 protein from the multiplex PCR reads, leaving out DNA. The sample table includes 450 or so distinct CDR3 sequences. These data also featured in a second study, about T cell repertoires in aging, cancer and after chemotherapy.

The chain carries TRBV4-3 and TRBJ1-5; TCRdb reports TRBD1, a call that lacks DNA to check it against. This clonotype was sampled from a human donor with chronic lymphocytic leukemia. The sample comprised peripheral blood. The chain's CDR3 is CASSQRVSDRGDQPQHF.